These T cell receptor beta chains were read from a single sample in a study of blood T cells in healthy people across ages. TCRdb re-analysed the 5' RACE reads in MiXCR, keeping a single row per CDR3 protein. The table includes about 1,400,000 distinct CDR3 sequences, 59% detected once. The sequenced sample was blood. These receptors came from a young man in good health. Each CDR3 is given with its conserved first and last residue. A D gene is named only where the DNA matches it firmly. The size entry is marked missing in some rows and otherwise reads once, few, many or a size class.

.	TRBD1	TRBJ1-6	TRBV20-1	CSAPLGDRVGSPLHF	TGCAGTGCTCCCCTCGGAGACAGGGTAGGATCACCCCTCCACTTT
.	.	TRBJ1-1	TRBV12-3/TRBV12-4	CASSSLVNTEAFF	TGTGCCAGCAGTTCTCTCGTTAACACTGAAGCTTTCTTT
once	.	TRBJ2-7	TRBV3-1	CASSSSAAFYEQYF	TGTGCCAGCAGCTCCAGCGCGGCCTTCTACGAGCAGTACTTC
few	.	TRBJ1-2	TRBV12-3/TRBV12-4	CASANPGTEYGYTF	TGTGCCAGCGCTAACCCCGGGACGGAATATGGCTACACCTTC
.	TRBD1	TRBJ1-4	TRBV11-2	CASSPGGQGPTNEKLFF	TGTGCCAGCAGCCCCGGAGGACAGGGCCCAACTAATGAAAAACTGTTTTTT
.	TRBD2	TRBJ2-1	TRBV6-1	CASSDLAGVFSEQFF	TGTGCCAGCAGTGATCTAGCGGGAGTCTTCAGTGAGCAGTTCTTC
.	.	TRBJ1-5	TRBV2	CASSEGDNQPQHF	TGTGCCAGCTCCGAGGGTGACAATCAGCCCCAGCATTTT
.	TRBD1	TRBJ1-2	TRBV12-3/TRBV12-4	CASSHPGTGEGYTF	TGTGCCAGCAGTCACCCTGGGACAGGGGAAGGCTACACCTTC
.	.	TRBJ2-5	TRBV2	CASEGGMGAETQYF	TGTGCCTCGGAGGGGGGGATGGGTGCGGAGACCCAGTACTTC
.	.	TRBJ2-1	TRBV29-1	CSVPLGSESAYNEQFF	TGCAGCGTCCCCCTAGGGAGCGAGAGTGCCTACAATGAGCAGTTCTTC